The clone carrying this T cell receptor (beta chain) has at least ten counts. What it recognizes is unknown. The record originates from a study of CD8 T cells in ankylosing spondylitis. TCRdb re-called the 5' RACE reads with MiXCR, one entry per CDR3 protein. The sample records approximately 290,000 distinct CDR3 sequences, less than 25% being singletons. Germline-derived CDR1 and CDR2 are SGHDT and YYEEEE. V lost 2 bases and J lost 6, with 16 bases in between. CDR3 length equals 15 residues. Study-wide results and caveats: The disease-linked clones had a CD8+ phenotype and low blood frequencies.

Sequencing was done on a sample of blood, either unsorted or a sorted T cell fraction (not recorded which). The sequence was obtained from a female donor with ankylosing spondylitis or in good health (not recorded which). V usage is TRBV5-6 and J usage is TRBJ2-3, with a tentative D call TRBD2 (6 bases). CDR3 sequence reads: CASSFSTGVGDTQYF. CDR3 DNA sequence: TGTGCCAGCAGCTTTTCAACGGGAGTAGGGGATACGCAGTATTTT.